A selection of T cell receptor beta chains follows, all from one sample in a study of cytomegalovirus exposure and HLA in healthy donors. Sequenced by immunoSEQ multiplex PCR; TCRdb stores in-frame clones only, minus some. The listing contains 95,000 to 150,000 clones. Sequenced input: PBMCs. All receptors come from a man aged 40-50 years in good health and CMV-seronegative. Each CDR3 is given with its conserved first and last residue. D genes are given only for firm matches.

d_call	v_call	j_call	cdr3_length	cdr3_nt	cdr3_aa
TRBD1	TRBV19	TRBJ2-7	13	TGTGCCAGTAGTATGGGACAGGGGTACGAGCAGTACTTC	CASSMGQGYEQYF
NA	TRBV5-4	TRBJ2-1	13	TGTGCCAGCAGCTTGGTACAAACCAATGAGCAGTTCTTC	CASSLVQTNEQFF
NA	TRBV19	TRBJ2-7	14	TGTGCCAGTAGTCCGGGCAGGGGCCCCTACGAGCAGTACTTC	CASSPGRGPYEQYF
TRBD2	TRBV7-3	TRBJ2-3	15	TGTGCCAGCAGCCTCCACGGGCGGGAGGGCCTCACGCAGTATTTT	CASSLHGREGLTQYF
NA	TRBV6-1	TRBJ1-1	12	TGTGCCAGCAGTGAATATGACACTGAAGCTTTCTTT	CASSEYDTEAFF
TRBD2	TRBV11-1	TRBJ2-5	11	TGTGCCAGCAGCGCGGGAGCGACCCAGTACTTC	CASSAGATQYF
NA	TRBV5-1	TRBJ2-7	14	TGCGCCAGCAGTCCTACCCCAGGATCCTACGAGCAGTACTTC	CASSPTPGSYEQYF
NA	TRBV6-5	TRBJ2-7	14	TGTGCCAGCACCCCCATGAGCGGATCCTACGAGCAGTACTTC	CASTPMSGSYEQYF
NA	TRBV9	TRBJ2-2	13	TGTGCCAGCAGCGTATTATCCACCGGGGAGCTGTTTTTT	CASSVLSTGELFF
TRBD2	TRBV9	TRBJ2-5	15	TGTGCCAGCAGCGTAGTACTAGCGGGAGTGGAGACCCAGTACTTC	CASSVVLAGVETQYF
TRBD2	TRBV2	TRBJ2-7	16	TGTGCCAGCAGCCGCAAATTTAGCGGGCAGTCCTACGAGCAGTACTTC	CASSRKFSGQSYEQYF
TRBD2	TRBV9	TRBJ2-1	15	TGTGCCAGCAGCGTCGGCCTAGCGGGATACAATGAGCAGTTCTTC	CASSVGLAGYNEQFF
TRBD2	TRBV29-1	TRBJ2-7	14	TGCAGCGTTGTCGGACTAGCGGCCTCCTACGAGCAGTACTTC	CSVVGLAASYEQYF
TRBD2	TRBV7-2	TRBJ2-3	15	TGTGCCAGCAGTCCCGGCGGGAGTCGGACAGATACGCAGTATTTT	CASSPGGSRTDTQYF
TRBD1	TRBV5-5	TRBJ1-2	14	TGTGCCAGCAGCTCACAACAGGGGAACTATGGCTACACCTTC	CASSSQQGNYGYTF
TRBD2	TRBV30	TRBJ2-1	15	TGTGCCTGGATTTATTCTAGCGGGGCATACAATGAGCAGTTCTTC	CAWIYSSGAYNEQFF
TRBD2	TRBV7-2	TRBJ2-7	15	TGTGCCAGCAGCGTAGTCGCTAGCGGGAGCTACGAGCAGTACTTC	CASSVVASGSYEQYF
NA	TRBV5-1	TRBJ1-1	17	TGCGCCAGCAGCCCCCCGTCAGGGCTTTCGGGTAACACTGAAGCTTTCTTT	CASSPPSGLSGNTEAFF
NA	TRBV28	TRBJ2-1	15	TGTGCCAGCAGACGTCCTCGGGAAGGATGGAATGAGCAGTTCTTC	CASRRPREGWNEQFF
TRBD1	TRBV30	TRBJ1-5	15	TGTGCCTGGAGTTTGGGGACAGGGATCAATCAGCCCCAGCACTTT	CAWSLGTGINQPQHF
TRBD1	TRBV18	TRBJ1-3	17	TGTGCCAGCTCACCTAGCTCGGGACAGATCTCTGGAAACACCATATATTTT	CASSPSSGQISGNTIYF
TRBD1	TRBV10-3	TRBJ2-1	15	TGTGCCATCAGAGGACCGGGACAGGGGGTCAATGAGCAGTTCTTC	CAIRGPGQGVNEQFF
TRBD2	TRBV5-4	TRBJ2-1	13	TGTGCCAGCAGCTCGATAGCGGGGTATGAGCAGTTCTTC	CASSSIAGYEQFF
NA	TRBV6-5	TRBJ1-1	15	TGTGCCAGCAGTTACACGGACAGCATGAACACTGAAGCTTTCTTT	CASSYTDSMNTEAFF
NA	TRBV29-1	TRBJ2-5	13	TGCAGCGTTGAAGCAGGAGGAGAGGAGACCCAGTACTTC	CSVEAGGEETQYF
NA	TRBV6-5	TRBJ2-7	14	TGTGCCAGCAGTCGATTCCAGGACTCCTACGAGCAGTACTTC	CASSRFQDSYEQYF
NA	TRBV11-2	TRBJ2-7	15	TGTGCCAGCAGCTTGCCCCGGGGGGCAAACTACGAGCAGTACTTC	CASSLPRGANYEQYF
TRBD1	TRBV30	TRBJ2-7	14	TGTGCCTGGTCGACTCGGACAGGCGCCTACGAGCAGTACTTC	CAWSTRTGAYEQYF
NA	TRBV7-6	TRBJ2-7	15	TGTGCCAGCAGCTTAGCCGGGGAGGCAGGTTACGAGCAGTACTTC	CASSLAGEAGYEQYF
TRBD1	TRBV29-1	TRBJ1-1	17	TGCAGCGTGGTGAAAGGACAGGGAAAAGCATGGGGCACTGAAGCTTTCTTT	CSVVKGQGKAWGTEAFF
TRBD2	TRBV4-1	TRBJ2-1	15	TGCGCCAGCAGCCAAAGGCTAGCGGGAGTCTATGAGCAGTTCTTC	CASSQRLAGVYEQFF
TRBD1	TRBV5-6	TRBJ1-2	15	TGTGCCAGCAGCCCCGGGACAGGGGGCTCCTATGGCTACACCTTC	CASSPGTGGSYGYTF
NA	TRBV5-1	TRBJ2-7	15	TGCGCCAGCAGCTTTGGGCCAACCAGGGGCTACGAGCAGTACTTC	CASSFGPTRGYEQYF
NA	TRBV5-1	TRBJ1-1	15	TGCGCCAGCAGTCTAGGGAGGACTTGGGACACTGAAGCTTTCTTT	CASSLGRTWDTEAFF
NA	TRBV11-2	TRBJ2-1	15	TGTGCCAGCAGCTTAGATTCCCCTAGCGTCAGTGAGCAGTTCTTC	CASSLDSPSVSEQFF
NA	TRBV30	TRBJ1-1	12	TGTGCCTGGAGTGTTGGCGGGGGGGGAGCTTTCTTT	CAWSVGGGGAFF
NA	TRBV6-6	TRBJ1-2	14	TGTGCCAGCTCCTCCTTAGTGGGGGCGGGTGGCTACACCTTC	CASSSLVGAGGYTF
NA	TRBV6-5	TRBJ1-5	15	TGTGCCAGCAGCCCGGACAGTTATAGCAATCAGCCCCAGCATTTT	CASSPDSYSNQPQHF
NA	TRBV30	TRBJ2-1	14	TGTGCCTGGAGTGATGGGAGCGGATACAATGAGCAGTTCTTC	CAWSDGSGYNEQFF
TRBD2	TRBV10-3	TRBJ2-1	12	TGTGCCATCAGAGACTTAGCGGGTAATGAGTTCTTC	CAIRDLAGNEFF
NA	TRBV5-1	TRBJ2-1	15	TGCGCCAGCAGCTTGGATAGCGGAACCTACAATGAGCAGTTCTTC	CASSLDSGTYNEQFF
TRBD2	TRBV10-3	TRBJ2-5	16	TGTGCCATCAGCGACTCCGAAGGGAGGGCCTTGGAGACCCAGTACTTC	CAISDSEGRALETQYF
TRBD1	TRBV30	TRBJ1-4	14	TGTGCCTGTCGAAGGGGGCGGGCGGATGAAAAACTGTTTTTT	CACRRGRADEKLFF
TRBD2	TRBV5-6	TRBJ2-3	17	TGTGCCAGCAGCTTGGCCCTGGCGGGAGGGCCCGCAGATACGCAGTATTTT	CASSLALAGGPADTQYF
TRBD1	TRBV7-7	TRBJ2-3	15	TGTGCTAGCAGCTGGGGACAGGGGGACACAGATACGCAGTATTTT	CASSWGQGDTDTQYF
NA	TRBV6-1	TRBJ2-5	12	TGTGCCAGCGCCCACCTGAGGGAGACCCAGTACTTC	CASAHLRETQYF
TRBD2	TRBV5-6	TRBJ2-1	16	TGTGCCAGCAGCTCCCCTAGCGGACAATCCTACAATGAGCAGTTCTTC	CASSSPSGQSYNEQFF
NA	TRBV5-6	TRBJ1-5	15	TGTGCCAGCAGCTTGTGGCGAGGAGGCAATCAGCCCCAGCATTTT	CASSLWRGGNQPQHF
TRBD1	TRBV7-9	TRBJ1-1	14	TGTGCCAGCAGCAAACAGGGGAGTGTGACTGAAGCTTTCTTT	CASSKQGSVTEAFF
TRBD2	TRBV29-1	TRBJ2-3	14	TGCAGCGTTGAAGCGCCAGCGGGGGCAGATACGCAGTATTTT	CSVEAPAGADTQYF
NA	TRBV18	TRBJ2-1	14	TGTGCCAGCTCACCACAGGGGCCCCCCAATGAGCAGTTCTTC	CASSPQGPPNEQFF
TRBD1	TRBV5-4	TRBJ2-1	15	TGTGCCAGCAGCTTCGGGACAGCTACCTACAATGAGCAGTTCTTC	CASSFGTATYNEQFF
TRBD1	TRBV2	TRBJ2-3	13	TGTGCCAGCCGGGACAGGGGTTCAGATACGCAGTATTTT	CASRDRGSDTQYF